This record looks at one TCR beta chain sequence and its context. The V and J ends lost 3 bases and 6 bases, in that order; junction bases with no gene match: 4. CDR3 length: 13 amino acids. CDR1 LNHNV and CDR2 YYDKDF come from the germline V gene (reference sequence). The source of the sample is a study of blood T cell repertoires in COVID-19. Study background: Some COVID-19 samples were acute and others convalescent; all came from the United States, Italy and Spain. The analysed material was cDNA or gDNA that came from T cells, B-cell-depleted T cells, or PBMCs.

Original processing methods: Estimates of nucleated cell counts were drawn from the amplification of reference gene primers. This table comes from immunoSEQ multiplex PCR, and its TCRdb copy is limited to in-frame clones, with some not included. V and J calls and clone size come straight from that table; D and trimming were deduced from the DNA. In the table there are 150,000 to 200,000 clones, around 83% of which are singletons. The chain joins TRBV15 to TRBJ1-1, with TRBD1 matching 7 bases. Sequencing was carried out using peripheral blood. This receptor was taken from a human donor in a cohort sampled during active COVID-19. CDR3 loop: CATSSRDRSEAFF. The CDR3 nucleotides read TGTGCCACCAGCAGCCGGGACAGATCTGAAGCTTTCTTT.